This record covers a single TCR beta chain. This sample was included in a study of CD8 T cells in Susac syndrome. Losses at the gene ends were 3 bases for V and 8 bases for J; bases not matched to a gene: 3. Germline V gives CDR1 SGHNT, CDR2 YYREEE (reference sequence). This CDR3 contains 14 residues. RNA amounts of roughly 0.45 to 1 ug underwent reverse transcription with random hexamers. TCRdb processed the immunoSEQ multiplex PCR reads anew with MiXCR; each CDR3 protein has one entry. The sample consists of hundreds of thousands of distinct CDR3 sequences, approximately 85% of them appearing once. TCR beta was sequenced from blood CD8+ and CD4+ T cells. The CD8+ and CD4+ T cells were isolated magnetically using a negative isolation approach, whereas the TEMRA cells were enriched by FACS.

The sequenced sample was CD8+ T cells from PBMCs. The chain has TRBV5-4 and TRBJ2-1; 12 nucleotides agree with TRBD1. The sequence was obtained from a human donor with multiple sclerosis. Here the CDR3 reads CASSSRDRGHEQFF. CDR3 nucleotides: TGTGCCAGCAGCTCCCGGGACAGGGGGCATGAGCAGTTCTTC.